This TCR beta chain was recovered during a study of T cells in tumors and immune-related adverse events (dated by TCRdb to the early 2020s). Per the publication, the treatment or condition label means: nivolumab (PD-1 blockade) given before sampling. The DNeasy Blood and Tissue Kit was used to extract DNA from formalin-fixed paraffin-embedded specimens. As for this clone: This clone's antigen is unknown. Base-call qualities are not available, and no considerably larger clone is one nucleotide away.

The immunoSEQ assay was used to amplify and sequence the TCR beta locus, producing bulk TCR Vbeta CDR3 data. The paper's processing steps were these. Non-productive CDR3s, sequences shorter than 7 amino acids, and those not starting with C or ending with F/W were excluded. Analysis was restricted to specimens with at least 1000 reads, and each clonotype was defined at the amino acid level. To compute clonality, Pielou's evenness was subtracted from 1. To equalize library sizes, abundance-weighted random subsampling with replacement was performed 100 times so that 95% confidence intervals could be reported. The Morisita overlap index was used to quantify repertoire overlap, and for each specimen the top 40 clones were checked for overlap with the irAE. In TCRdb, the immuneACCESS table is reduced to in-frame sequences with V and J assigned. These tables do not hold every clone; where another copy was compared, an unresolved V gene accounts for under half, and the others remain unexplained. V and J calls and clone size are given by that table; D and trimming were obtained from the DNA. The sample table lists more than 10,000 clones, under 95% of them with a count of one. The top ten clonotypes cover roughly 1.5% of the sample.

Sequences PRHDT (CDR1) and FYEKMQ (CDR2) are obtained from the germline V gene (reference sequence). V loses 0 bases of germline sequence and J loses 3 bases, and the interval between the two ends is 3 bases. Spanning cysteine to phenylalanine, the CDR3 consists of 12 amino acids. The CDR3 DNA has 36 bases and is translated from base 1. The starting material was lymph node tissue, obtained from a patient treated with anti-PD-1 therapy. The clonotype originates from a female donor with metastatic renal cell carcinoma. The V and J segments used are TRBV13 and TRBJ2-7; the D gene identity is not certain. The CDR3: CASSLGVYEQYF. The DNA is as follows: TGTGCCAGCAGCTTAGGAGTCTACGAGCAGTACTTC.